This is a list of T cell receptor beta chains from one sample in a study of TIL therapy for anti-PD-1-resistant metastatic lung cancer. Clones were read by immunoSEQ multiplex PCR, and TCRdb kept only the in-frame ones, dropping some. The sample yields just over 20,000 clones, around 81% seen once. Here the sequenced sample was blood, taken at baseline. Receptors originate from a person aged 25-79 years with non-small cell lung cancer. Each CDR3 is given with its conserved first and last residue. The order of the fields is D gene, J gene, V gene, CDR3 length, clone size, CDR3 protein, CDR3 DNA. The D gene is left open where the match is weak. Clone size, where shown, is once, few, many, or a class for clones that have expanded.

d_gene: -; j_gene: TRBJ2-7; v_gene: TRBV9; len: 15; abundance: few; CDR3aa: CASSTGTLGRREQYF; CDR3nt: TGTGCCAGCAGCACCGGGACGCTGGGTCGTCGCGAGCAGTACTTC
d_gene: -; j_gene: TRBJ1-5; v_gene: TRBV4-1; len: 15; abundance: -; CDR3aa: CASSQDRSGNQPQHF; CDR3nt: TGCGCCAGCAGCCAAGACAGGTCGGGCAATCAGCCCCAGCATTTT
d_gene: TRBD1; j_gene: TRBJ1-5; v_gene: TRBV27; len: 15; abundance: -; CDR3aa: CASSSGQGLNQPQHF; CDR3nt: TGTGCCAGCAGCTCGGGACAGGGTCTAAATCAGCCCCAGCATTTT
d_gene: TRBD1; j_gene: TRBJ1-2; v_gene: TRBV4-1; len: 15; abundance: -; CDR3aa: CASSPQGQGYYGYTF; CDR3nt: TGCGCCAGCAGCCCTCAAGGACAGGGTTACTATGGCTACACCTTC
d_gene: -; j_gene: TRBJ2-7; v_gene: TRBV9; len: 15; abundance: -; CDR3aa: CASSLAEGPPGEQYF; CDR3nt: TGTGCCAGCAGCTTAGCGGAGGGGCCACCTGGCGAGCAGTACTTC
d_gene: TRBD2; j_gene: TRBJ2-3; v_gene: TRBV7-8; len: 17; abundance: -; CDR3aa: CASSLSLAGASADTQYF; CDR3nt: TGTGCCAGCAGCTTAAGTCTAGCGGGAGCAAGCGCAGATACGCAGTATTTT
d_gene: -; j_gene: TRBJ2-7; v_gene: TRBV6-1; len: 15; abundance: -; CDR3aa: CASSETINRAYEQYF; CDR3nt: TGTGCCAGCAGTGAAACGATTAACAGGGCCTACGAGCAGTACTTC
d_gene: TRBD2; j_gene: TRBJ2-1; v_gene: TRBV7-8; len: 16; abundance: -; CDR3aa: CASSPRTSGTYNEQFF; CDR3nt: TGTGCCAGCAGCCCTCGGACTAGCGGGACGTACAATGAGCAGTTCTTC
d_gene: TRBD1; j_gene: TRBJ2-3; v_gene: TRBV19; len: 15; abundance: -; CDR3aa: CASSTGQGFTDTQYF; CDR3nt: TGTGCCAGTAGTACGGGACAGGGTTTCACAGATACGCAGTATTTT
d_gene: -; j_gene: TRBJ1-2; v_gene: TRBV2; len: 17; abundance: -; CDR3aa: CASSVGPAVSGDYGYTF; CDR3nt: TGTGCCAGCAGTGTTGGACCTGCAGTAAGCGGAGACTATGGCTACACCTTC
d_gene: -; j_gene: TRBJ2-7; v_gene: TRBV27; len: 15; abundance: -; CDR3aa: CASTYSGASSYEQYF; CDR3nt: TGTGCCAGCACCTACTCAGGAGCCTCATCCTACGAGCAGTACTTC
d_gene: -; j_gene: TRBJ2-1; v_gene: TRBV2; len: 14; abundance: -; CDR3aa: CASNAGPNYNEQFF; CDR3nt: TGTGCCAGCAACGCGGGTCCGAACTACAATGAGCAGTTCTTC
d_gene: -; j_gene: TRBJ2-1; v_gene: TRBV28; len: 14; abundance: once; CDR3aa: CASCLRSSYNEQFF; CDR3nt: TGTGCCAGCTGCCTAAGATCCTCCTACAATGAGCAGTTCTTC
d_gene: -; j_gene: TRBJ2-1; v_gene: TRBV5-4; len: 15; abundance: -; CDR3aa: CASSLDSTSYNEQFF; CDR3nt: TGTGCCAGCAGCCTGGACAGTACGTCCTACAATGAGCAGTTCTTC
d_gene: -; j_gene: TRBJ1-1; v_gene: TRBV15; len: 13; abundance: -; CDR3aa: CATSTIRTSVAFF; CDR3nt: TGTGCCACCAGCACCATCCGGACATCGGTAGCTTTCTTT
d_gene: -; j_gene: TRBJ2-3; v_gene: TRBV15; len: 15; abundance: -; CDR3aa: CATSRAEGLTDTQYF; CDR3nt: TGTGCCACCAGCAGAGCGGAGGGCCTCACAGATACGCAGTATTTT
d_gene: -; j_gene: TRBJ1-1; v_gene: TRBV18; len: 15; abundance: -; CDR3aa: CASSPREGGLAEAFF; CDR3nt: TGTGCCAGCTCACCACGGGAGGGAGGGTTGGCTGAAGCTTTCTTT
d_gene: -; j_gene: TRBJ2-7; v_gene: TRBV10-1; len: 13; abundance: -; CDR3aa: CATSEAVSYEQYF; CDR3nt: TGCGCCACCTCAGAGGCCGTTTCCTACGAGCAGTACTTC
d_gene: -; j_gene: TRBJ1-6; v_gene: TRBV7-9; len: 13; abundance: -; CDR3aa: CASSPGHASPLHF; CDR3nt: TGTGCCAGCAGCCCCGGCCACGCGTCACCCCTCCACTTT
d_gene: -; j_gene: TRBJ2-2; v_gene: TRBV19; len: 14; abundance: -; CDR3aa: CASSIGRVDGELFF; CDR3nt: TGTGCCAGTAGTATTGGCAGGGTGGACGGGGAGCTGTTTTTT
d_gene: -; j_gene: TRBJ1-5; v_gene: TRBV2; len: 12; abundance: few; CDR3aa: CAGGRVHQPQHF; CDR3nt: TGTGCCGGCGGAAGGGTGCATCAGCCCCAGCATTTT
d_gene: -; j_gene: TRBJ1-3; v_gene: TRBV9; len: 14; abundance: -; CDR3aa: CASSIRDSGNTIYF; CDR3nt: TGTGCCAGCAGCATCCGAGACTCTGGAAACACCATATATTTT
d_gene: TRBD2; j_gene: TRBJ2-7; v_gene: TRBV30; len: 13; abundance: -; CDR3aa: CAWSVGGLDEQYF; CDR3nt: TGTGCCTGGAGTGTCGGGGGGTTGGACGAGCAGTACTTC
d_gene: -; j_gene: TRBJ1-1; v_gene: TRBV18; len: 13; abundance: -; CDR3aa: CASSRLRNTEAFF; CDR3nt: TGTGCCAGCTCACGCCTTAGGAACACTGAAGCTTTCTTT
d_gene: TRBD2; j_gene: TRBJ2-5; v_gene: TRBV5-4; len: 15; abundance: -; CDR3aa: CASSLLAGGRETQYF; CDR3nt: TGTGCCAGCAGCCTACTAGCGGGAGGGCGTGAGACCCAGTACTTC
d_gene: -; j_gene: TRBJ1-2; v_gene: TRBV5-4; len: 16; abundance: once; CDR3aa: CASSLKGLGINYGYTF; CDR3nt: TGTGCCAGCAGCTTGAAAGGCCTAGGGATTAACTATGGCTACACCTTC
d_gene: -; j_gene: TRBJ1-4; v_gene: TRBV27; len: 15; abundance: -; CDR3aa: CASSPPDVRNEKLFF; CDR3nt: TGTGCCAGCAGTCCTCCGGACGTACGTAATGAAAAACTGTTTTTT
d_gene: TRBD1; j_gene: TRBJ2-3; v_gene: TRBV5-4; len: 14; abundance: -; CDR3aa: CASSPGQVTDTQYF; CDR3nt: TGTGCCAGCAGCCCCGGACAGGTCACAGATACGCAGTATTTT
d_gene: -; j_gene: TRBJ2-1; v_gene: TRBV7-2; len: 14; abundance: -; CDR3aa: CASSAGGSYNEQFF; CDR3nt: TGTGCCAGCAGCGCCGGCGGCTCCTACAATGAGCAGTTCTTC
d_gene: TRBD2; j_gene: TRBJ2-3; v_gene: TRBV19; len: 17; abundance: once; CDR3aa: CASSNYPGLAGFDTQYF; CDR3nt: TGTGCCAGTAGTAATTACCCGGGACTAGCGGGATTTGATACGCAGTATTTT
d_gene: TRBD1; j_gene: TRBJ2-7; v_gene: TRBV6-5; len: 13; abundance: -; CDR3aa: CASRRDRGYEQYF; CDR3nt: TGTGCCAGCAGACGGGACAGGGGCTACGAGCAGTACTTC
d_gene: TRBD1; j_gene: TRBJ1-5; v_gene: TRBV27; len: 14; abundance: -; CDR3aa: CASTKTGVNQPQHF; CDR3nt: TGTGCCAGCACGAAGACAGGGGTCAATCAGCCCCAGCATTTT
d_gene: TRBD2; j_gene: TRBJ2-1; v_gene: TRBV5-1; len: 16; abundance: -; CDR3aa: CASSLISSGGFNEQFF; CDR3nt: TGCGCCAGCAGCTTGATCTCTAGCGGGGGGTTTAATGAGCAGTTCTTC
d_gene: TRBD1; j_gene: TRBJ1-4; v_gene: TRBV6-1; len: 14; abundance: -; CDR3aa: CASSRTGGGEKLFF; CDR3nt: TGTGCCAGCAGCAGGACAGGCGGCGGGGAAAAACTGTTTTTT
d_gene: -; j_gene: TRBJ2-3; v_gene: TRBV15; len: 13; abundance: -; CDR3aa: CATRGDLGDTQYF; CDR3nt: TGTGCCACCAGGGGGGACCTAGGGGATACGCAGTATTTT
d_gene: -; j_gene: TRBJ2-7; v_gene: TRBV28; len: 15; abundance: -; CDR3aa: CASSLSLGRPYEQYF; CDR3nt: TGTGCCAGCAGTTTATCCCTGGGACGGCCCTACGAGCAGTACTTC
d_gene: -; j_gene: TRBJ1-3; v_gene: TRBV6-5; len: 14; abundance: -; CDR3aa: CASSRRFSGNTIYF; CDR3nt: TGTGCCAGCAGTCGACGGTTCTCTGGAAACACCATATATTTT
d_gene: -; j_gene: TRBJ1-6; v_gene: TRBV2; len: 15; abundance: -; CDR3aa: CASRVETDYNSPLHF; CDR3nt: TGTGCCAGCAGGGTCGAGACGGACTATAATTCACCCCTCCACTTT
d_gene: TRBD1; j_gene: TRBJ2-3; v_gene: TRBV2; len: 12; abundance: -; CDR3aa: CASSLRGDTQYF; CDR3nt: TGTGCCAGCAGCCTCAGGGGGGATACGCAGTATTTT
d_gene: -; j_gene: TRBJ2-5; v_gene: TRBV2; len: 13; abundance: -; CDR3aa: CASRAGTRETQYF; CDR3nt: TGTGCCAGCAGGGCCGGGACGCGGGAGACCCAGTACTTC
d_gene: -; j_gene: TRBJ1-1; v_gene: TRBV5-1; len: 16; abundance: few; CDR3aa: CASSLRRAGMNTEAFF; CDR3nt: TGCGCCAGCAGCTTGAGAAGGGCCGGCATGAACACTGAAGCTTTCTTT
d_gene: TRBD2; j_gene: TRBJ2-1; v_gene: TRBV19; len: 15; abundance: -; CDR3aa: CASSILPSGDNEQFF; CDR3nt: TGTGCCAGTAGTATTTTGCCTAGCGGGGACAATGAGCAGTTCTTC
d_gene: -; j_gene: TRBJ1-4; v_gene: TRBV6-1; len: 12; abundance: once; CDR3aa: CASSEVWEKLFF; CDR3nt: TGTGCCAGCAGTGAAGTTTGGGAAAAACTGTTTTTT
d_gene: -; j_gene: TRBJ2-2; v_gene: TRBV29-1; len: 12; abundance: -; CDR3aa: CSVELGTGELFF; CDR3nt: TGCAGCGTTGAGTTGGGGACCGGGGAGCTGTTTTTT
d_gene: -; j_gene: TRBJ1-5; v_gene: TRBV6-1; len: 14; abundance: -; CDR3aa: CASSNWISNQPQHF; CDR3nt: TGTGCCAGCAGTAATTGGATTAGCAATCAGCCCCAGCATTTT
d_gene: -; j_gene: TRBJ1-2; v_gene: TRBV7-8; len: 17; abundance: once; CDR3aa: CASSLEVWDTYRYGYTF; CDR3nt: TGTGCCAGCAGCTTAGAAGTGTGGGACACCTATCGATATGGCTACACCTTC
d_gene: -; j_gene: TRBJ2-1; v_gene: TRBV5-5; len: 15; abundance: -; CDR3aa: CASSLGASSYNEQFF; CDR3nt: TGTGCCAGCAGCTTGGGGGCTTCTTCCTACAATGAGCAGTTCTTC
d_gene: -; j_gene: TRBJ2-3; v_gene: TRBV5-1; len: 15; abundance: -; CDR3aa: CASSPGLDNTDTQYF; CDR3nt: TGCGCCAGCAGCCCTGGACTGGATAACACAGATACGCAGTATTTT
d_gene: -; j_gene: TRBJ2-1; v_gene: TRBV2; len: 13; abundance: -; CDR3aa: CASSSEGYNEQFF; CDR3nt: TGTGCCAGCAGTTCGGAAGGATACAATGAGCAGTTCTTC
d_gene: -; j_gene: TRBJ1-4; v_gene: TRBV4-1; len: 16; abundance: -; CDR3aa: CASSQDPEGINEKLFF; CDR3nt: TGCGCCAGCAGCCAAGACCCGGAGGGGATTAATGAAAAACTGTTTTTT
d_gene: TRBD2; j_gene: TRBJ2-3; v_gene: TRBV30; len: 13; abundance: -; CDR3aa: CAWSGGGTDTQYF; CDR3nt: TGTGCCTGGAGCGGGGGGGGCACAGATACGCAGTATTTT
d_gene: TRBD2; j_gene: TRBJ2-7; v_gene: TRBV9; len: 16; abundance: -; CDR3aa: CASSVGLAGDTYEQYF; CDR3nt: TGTGCCAGCAGCGTAGGCCTAGCGGGGGACACCTACGAGCAGTACTTC
d_gene: -; j_gene: TRBJ2-7; v_gene: TRBV30; len: 11; abundance: -; CDR3aa: CAWSADRFQYF; CDR3nt: TGTGCCTGGAGTGCTGACAGGTTCCAGTACTTC
d_gene: -; j_gene: TRBJ2-3; v_gene: TRBV19; len: 13; abundance: -; CDR3aa: CASRSLGTDTQYF; CDR3nt: TGTGCCAGTCGCTCCCTGGGGACAGATACGCAGTATTTT
d_gene: TRBD2; j_gene: TRBJ2-3; v_gene: TRBV6-4; len: 15; abundance: -; CDR3aa: CASRRTSGGTDTQYF; CDR3nt: TGTGCCAGCAGAAGAACTAGCGGCGGAACAGATACGCAGTATTTT
d_gene: -; j_gene: TRBJ1-5; v_gene: TRBV19; len: 14; abundance: few; CDR3aa: CASSISGAGQPQHF; CDR3nt: TGTGCCAGTAGTATCTCGGGGGCCGGACAGCCCCAGCATTTT
d_gene: TRBD1; j_gene: TRBJ2-2; v_gene: TRBV25-1; len: 15; abundance: few; CDR3aa: CASRIDRGQGGELFF; CDR3nt: TGTGCCAGCAGAATTGACAGGGGGCAGGGCGGGGAGCTGTTTTTT